This T cell receptor (beta chain) was sequenced for a study of cytomegalovirus exposure and HLA in healthy donors. The CDR3 is 13 amino acids. V gave up 6 bases and J gave up 1 base, with 9 bases separating them. CDR1 and CDR2 (germline): MNHEY, SVGAGI. Regarding this clone: Its antigen remains unidentified.

Whole-study findings and limits: A missense DCLRE1C variant was associated with V- and J-gene trimming of TCR beta chains in a later analysis, and an independent cohort replicated the association. What was likely a sequencing artifact was a cluster of highly shared sequence variants. Association with HLA alleles at 0.05 false discovery rate was found for 15,000 to 20,000 TCR beta sequences in a later analysis.

13 Jbeta primers and 60 Vbeta primers were used for the PCR. Method: immunoSEQ multiplex PCR; TCRdb's copy keeps in-frame clones and lacks some. The sample lists 150,000 to 200,000 clones, more than 70% occurring once. The V and J genes are TRBV6-5 and TRBJ1-1, with a weak D call TRBD1 (6 bases). Specimen: PBMCs. The source is a male donor in good health and CMV-seronegative. The CDR3 is CASRPGQNTEAFF. DNA of the CDR3: TGTGCCAGCAGACCGGGACAGAACACTGAAGCTTTCTTT.